The 15 T cell receptor beta chains below were found in one sample sequenced in a study of beta chain features in type 1 diabetes. Expressed TCRB transcripts were sequenced, since all the RNA that had been isolated was reverse transcribed. TCRdb's table, derived via immunoSEQ multiplex PCR, lists solely in-frame clones and lacks some. The repertoire includes roughly 370,000 clones, approximately 15% of them detected once, and around 0.039% sits in the top ten. Sequenced: naive CD4+ T cells from blood. These receptors were taken from a man aged 30-40 years in good health.

This clone was counted only a few times. V usage is TRBV18 and J usage is TRBJ2-3, with no clear D. The CDR3 covers 14 residues. The V gene lost 0 bases and the J gene lost 6 bases, with 10 bases spanning the gap. Germline CDR1 KGHSH, CDR2 LQKENI. The CDR3 DNA sequence: TGTGCCAGCTCACCACCGATCCCGAGGGATACGCAGTATTTT. Encoded protein: CASSPPIPRDTQYF.

The genes are TRBV5-1 and TRBJ2-3, with 10 bases aligning to TRBD2. The J segment lost 6 bases and the V segment lost 6 bases, leaving 7 bases of the junction unmatched. The CDR3 is made up of 14 amino acids. Germline-derived CDR1 and CDR2 are SGHRS and YFSETQ. In nucleotides, the CDR3 is TGCGCCAGCAAGCTAGCGGGAGAAGGCGATACGCAGTATTTT. This codes for CASKLAGEGDTQYF.

This clone was observed a few times. The CDR3 is CASSFAGANTDTQYF. CDR3 DNA: TGTGCCAGCAGCTTCGCGGGAGCAAACACAGATACGCAGTATTTT. V usage is TRBV7-2 and J usage is TRBJ2-3, with 7 bases identical to TRBD2. The germline CDR1 and CDR2 sequences are SGHTA and FQGNSA. The V and J ends lost 3 bases and 2 bases, in that order; junction bases with no gene match: 5. The CDR3 loop spans 15 amino acids. Full variable domain (remainder filled in from reference TRBV7-2 and TRBJ2-3): GAGVSQSPSNKVTEKGKDVELRCDPISGHTALYWYRQSLGQGLEFLIYFQGNSAPDKSGLPSDRFSAERTGGSVSTLTIQRTQQEDSAVYLCASSFAGANTDTQYFGPGTRLTVL.

This rearrangement joins TRBV7-3 to TRBJ2-5; 7 bases align to TRBD2. From germline, CDR1 is SGHTA and CDR2 FQGTGA. Trimming cost V 4 bases and J 1 base; bases outside gene matches: 6. CDR3 length: 15 amino acids. CDR3 nucleotides: TGTGCCAGCAGCTCCTGGGGAGGGCCCCAAGAGACCCAGTACTTC. This gives the protein CASSSWGGPQETQYF.

This clone turned up a few times. DNA of the CDR3: TGTGCCAGCAGCCAACCCCCATTAGGACCGTATCAGCCCCAGCATTTT. Its protein product is CASSQPPLGPYQPQHF. V gene TRBV16 combines with J gene TRBJ1-5; the D is unclear. The CDR3 loop spans 16 amino acids. The V gene's germline CDR1 is KGHSY and CDR2 FQNENV. The V end lost 2 bases, the J end lost 5 bases, and 16 bases lay between the germline ends.

The rearrangement uses TRBV28 and TRBJ2-1; D possibly corresponds to TRBD2 (6 bases). The germline CDR1 and CDR2 sequences are MDHEN and SYDVKM. This CDR3 region has 12 residues. V was shortened by 6 bases and J by 8 bases, with 11 bases between the two germline ends. This chain's CDR3 is CASRKLAYEQFF. The CDR3 coding sequence is TGTGCCAGCAGAAAACTAGCATATGAGCAGTTCTTC.

Only a few counts were recorded for this clone. This sequence joins TRBV15 and TRBJ1-5; D not resolved. Trimming took off 5 bases at V and 5 bases at J, with 7 bases between the two ends. The CDR3 has 12 amino acids. In germline, CDR1 is LNHNV, CDR2 YYDKDF (reference sequence). CDR3: CATSDGYQPQHF. The CDR3 coding sequence is TGTGCCACCAGCGACGGGTATCAGCCCCAGCATTTT.

This clone showed up many times. This sequence joins TRBV29-1 and TRBJ1-2; possible D gene TRBD1, 5 bases. V shed 5 bases and J shed 2 bases, with 12 bases lying between them. This CDR3 region has 13 residues. Germline CDR1 SQVTM, CDR2 ANQGSEA. CDR3 residues: CSVSGRQNYGYTF. CDR3 DNA: TGCAGCGTTTCGGGGCGACAAAACTATGGCTACACCTTC.

The genes are TRBV4-1 and TRBJ1-5; 7 positions agree with TRBD1. Germline V gene sequence: CDR1 MGHRA, CDR2 YSYEKL. V was clipped by 4 bases and J by 6 bases; unmatched bases: 6. CDR3 length: 14 amino acids. This chain's CDR3 is CASSRTGAGQPQHF. CDR3 bases: TGCGCCAGCAGCCGTACAGGGGCAGGTCAGCCCCAGCATTTT.

V gene TRBV20-1 combines with J gene TRBJ2-5, with D uncertain. This CDR3 comprises 11 residues. The germline V gene encodes CDR1 DFQATT and CDR2 SNEGSKA (reference sequence). The ends were cut back, 3 bases at V and 4 bases at J, with 6 bases in the middle. The DNA for the CDR3 is TGCAGTGCTAGGCTCCTAGAGACCCAGTACTTC. Its protein is CSARLLETQYF.

The CDR3 spells CASSDYRGHGNQPQHF. The CDR3 DNA is TGTGCCAGTAGTGACTACAGGGGGCACGGCAATCAGCCCCAGCATTTT. The chain combines TRBV19 with TRBJ1-5; 9 nucleotides match TRBD1. The germline V gene has CDR1 LNHDA and CDR2 SQIVND (reference sequence). V trimming: 5 bases; J trimming: 2 bases; junction bases outside the gene matches: 7. The CDR3 is 16 amino acids. The variable domain in full, completed from reference TRBV19 and TRBJ1-5, reads DGGITQSPKYLFRKEGQNVTLSCEQNLNHDAMYWYRQDPGQGLRLIYYSQIVNDFQKGDIAEGYSVSREKKESFPLTVTSAQKNPTAFYLCASSDYRGHGNQPQHFGDGTRLSIL.

V and J are TRBV7-2 and TRBJ2-3, with D hard to call. The CDR3 spans 13 residues. Per the germline V gene, CDR1 is SGHTA and CDR2 is FQGNSA. V was shortened by 5 bases and J by 0 bases, with 6 bases between the two germline ends. The CDR3, as DNA: TGTGCCAGCAGCGATTCTAGCACAGATACGCAGTATTTT. Its translation is CASSDSSTDTQYF.

This clone was observed a few times. The rearrangement uses TRBV30 and TRBJ1-1; 7 bases match TRBD1. In germline, CDR1 is GTSNPN, CDR2 SVGIG (reference sequence). V lost 2 bases and J lost 10; bases outside the gene matches: 10. The CDR3 covers 13 residues. The CDR3 region has the DNA TGTGCCTGGAGTTCTCTGACAGGGAAGATAGCTTTCTTT. Translated, it gives CAWSSLTGKIAFF.

The chain is built from TRBV7-2 and TRBJ2-3; no definite D call. The germline gives CDR1 SGHTA, CDR2 FQGNSA. The CDR3 is 14 residues long. V lost 1 base, J lost 2 bases, and 7 bases lay in between. CDR3 amino acids: CASSLDLPTDTQYF. DNA for the CDR3: TGTGCCAGCAGCTTAGACTTGCCCACAGATACGCAGTATTTT.

This clone came up a few times. This chain connects TRBV4-1 to TRBJ2-1; D is uncertain. V was clipped by 0 bases and J by 9 bases, with 21 bases between them. Looked up from germline, CDR1 is MGHRA and CDR2 is YSYEKL. The CDR3 contains 17 residues. This CDR3 reads CASSQEFGQASIGEQFF. The CDR3 nucleotides read TGCGCCAGCAGCCAAGAATTCGGCCAGGCCTCAATCGGTGAGCAGTTCTTC.